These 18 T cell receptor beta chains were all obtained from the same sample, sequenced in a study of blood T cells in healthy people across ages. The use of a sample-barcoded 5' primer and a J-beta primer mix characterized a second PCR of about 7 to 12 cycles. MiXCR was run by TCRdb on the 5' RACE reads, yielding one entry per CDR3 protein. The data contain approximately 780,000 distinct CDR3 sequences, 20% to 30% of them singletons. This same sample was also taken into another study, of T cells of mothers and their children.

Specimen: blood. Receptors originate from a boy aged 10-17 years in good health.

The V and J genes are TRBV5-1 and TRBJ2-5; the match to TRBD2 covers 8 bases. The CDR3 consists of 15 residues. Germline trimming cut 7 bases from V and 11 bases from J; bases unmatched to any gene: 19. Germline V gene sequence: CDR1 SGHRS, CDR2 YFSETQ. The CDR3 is CASASGSGGPPEQYF. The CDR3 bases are TGCGCCAGCGCCTCGGGTTCGGGGGGGCCCCCGGAGCAGTACTTC.

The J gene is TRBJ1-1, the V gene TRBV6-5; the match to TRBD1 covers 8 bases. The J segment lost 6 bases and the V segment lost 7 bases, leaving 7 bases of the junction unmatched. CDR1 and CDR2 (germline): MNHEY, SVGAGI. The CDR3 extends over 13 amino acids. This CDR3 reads CASIPGGKAEAFF. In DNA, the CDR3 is TGTGCCAGCATCCCAGGGGGCAAGGCTGAAGCTTTCTTT.

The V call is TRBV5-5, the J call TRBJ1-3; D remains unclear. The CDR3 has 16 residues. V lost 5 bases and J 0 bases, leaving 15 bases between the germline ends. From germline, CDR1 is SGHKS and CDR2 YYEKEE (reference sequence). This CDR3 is CASRPGGGNSGNTIYF. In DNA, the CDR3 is TGTGCCAGCAGGCCCGGTGGTGGTAACTCTGGAAACACCATATATTTT.

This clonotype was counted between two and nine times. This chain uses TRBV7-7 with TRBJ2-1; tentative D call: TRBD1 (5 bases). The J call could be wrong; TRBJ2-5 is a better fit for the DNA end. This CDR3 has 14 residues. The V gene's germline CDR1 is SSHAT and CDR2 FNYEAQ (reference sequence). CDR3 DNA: TGTGCCAGCAGCTTATATGGGGCCGGAGAGACCCAGTACTTC. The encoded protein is CASSLYGAGETQYF.

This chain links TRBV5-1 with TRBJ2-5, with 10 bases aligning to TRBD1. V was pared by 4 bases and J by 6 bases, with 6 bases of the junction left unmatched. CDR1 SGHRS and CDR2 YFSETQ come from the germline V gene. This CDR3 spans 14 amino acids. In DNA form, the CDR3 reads TGCGCCAGCAGCACCTGGACAGGGGGAAAGACCCAGTACTTC. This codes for CASSTWTGGKTQYF.

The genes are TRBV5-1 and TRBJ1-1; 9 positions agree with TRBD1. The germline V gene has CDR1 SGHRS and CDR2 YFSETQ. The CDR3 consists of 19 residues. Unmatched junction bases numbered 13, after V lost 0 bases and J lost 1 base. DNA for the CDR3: TGCGCCAGCAGCTTGGCATTAACCGGGACAGGGATCAAGAACACTGAAGCTTTCTTT. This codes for CASSLALTGTGIKNTEAFF.

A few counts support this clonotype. CDR3 sequence: CASSAGQSTDTQYF. Here the CDR3 DNA reads TGTGCCAGCAGCGCGGGACAGAGCACAGATACGCAGTATTTT. This chain uses TRBV5-4 with TRBJ2-3, with a possible D match to TRBD1 (7 bases). Germline V gene lookup returns CDR1 SGHNT and CDR2 YYREEE (reference sequence). The CDR3 sequence is 14 residues long. V was shortened by 4 bases and J by 0 bases, with 9 bases between the two germline ends.

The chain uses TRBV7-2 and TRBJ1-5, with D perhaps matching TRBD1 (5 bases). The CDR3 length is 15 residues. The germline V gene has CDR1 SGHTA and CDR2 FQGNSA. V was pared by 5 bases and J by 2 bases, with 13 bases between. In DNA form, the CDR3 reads TGTGCCAGCAGCGGGCAGGCGGGGGGCAATCAGCCCCAGCATTTT. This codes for CASSGQAGGNQPQHF.

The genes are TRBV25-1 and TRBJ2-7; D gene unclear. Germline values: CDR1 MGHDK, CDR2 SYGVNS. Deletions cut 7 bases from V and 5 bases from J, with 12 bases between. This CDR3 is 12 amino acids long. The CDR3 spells CASNDLVDEQYF. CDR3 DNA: TGTGCCAGCAACGACCTGGTGGACGAGCAGTACTTC.

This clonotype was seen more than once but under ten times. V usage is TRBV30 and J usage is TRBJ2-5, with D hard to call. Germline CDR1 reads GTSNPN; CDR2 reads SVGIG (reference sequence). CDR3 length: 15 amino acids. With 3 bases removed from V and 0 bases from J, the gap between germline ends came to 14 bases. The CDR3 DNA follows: TGTGCCTGGAGAAGGCCCTTACTGTACCAAGAGACCCAGTACTTC. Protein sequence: CAWRRPLLYQETQYF. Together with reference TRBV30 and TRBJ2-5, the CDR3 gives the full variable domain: SQTIHQWPATLVQPVGSPLSLECTVEGTSNPNLYWYRQAAGRGLQLLFYSVGIGQISSEVPQNLSASRPQDRQFILSSKKLLLSDSGFYLCAWRRPLLYQETQYFGPGTRLLVL.

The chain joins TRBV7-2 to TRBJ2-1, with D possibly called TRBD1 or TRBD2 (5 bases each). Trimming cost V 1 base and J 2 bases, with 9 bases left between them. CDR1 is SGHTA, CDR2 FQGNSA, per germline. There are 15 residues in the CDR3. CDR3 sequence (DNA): TGTGCCAGCAGCTTAGTCTGGGACCCCTACAATGAGCAGTTCTTC. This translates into CASSLVWDPYNEQFF.

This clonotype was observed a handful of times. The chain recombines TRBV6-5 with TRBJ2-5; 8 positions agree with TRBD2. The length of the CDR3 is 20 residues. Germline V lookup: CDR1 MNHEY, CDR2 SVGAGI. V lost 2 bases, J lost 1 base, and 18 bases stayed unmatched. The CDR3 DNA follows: TGTGCCAGCAGTTACCCCCGAGGGGGGCTAGCGGGCGCCGCCCAAGAGACCCAGTACTTC. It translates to CASSYPRGGLAGAAQETQYF.

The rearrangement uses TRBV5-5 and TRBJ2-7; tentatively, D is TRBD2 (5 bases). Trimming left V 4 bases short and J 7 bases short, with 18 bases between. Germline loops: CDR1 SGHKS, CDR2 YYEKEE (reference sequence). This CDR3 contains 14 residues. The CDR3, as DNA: TGTGCCAGCAGCGGATTAACTAGTTTTGGGGAGCAGTACTTC. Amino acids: CASSGLTSFGEQYF.

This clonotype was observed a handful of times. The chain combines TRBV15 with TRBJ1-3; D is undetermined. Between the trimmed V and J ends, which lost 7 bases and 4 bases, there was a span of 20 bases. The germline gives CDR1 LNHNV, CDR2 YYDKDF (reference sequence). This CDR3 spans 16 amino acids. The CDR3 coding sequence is TGTGCCACCACATTCGGTGGAGGAGGGCTGGGAAACACCATATATTTT. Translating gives CATTFGGGGLGNTIYF.

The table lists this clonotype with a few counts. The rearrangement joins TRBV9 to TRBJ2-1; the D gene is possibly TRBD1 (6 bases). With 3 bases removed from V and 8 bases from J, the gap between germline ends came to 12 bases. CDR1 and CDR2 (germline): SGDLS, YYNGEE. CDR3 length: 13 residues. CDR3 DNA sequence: TGTGCCAGCAGCGAGGGGGTGAGGGATGAGCAGTTCTTC. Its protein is CASSEGVRDEQFF.

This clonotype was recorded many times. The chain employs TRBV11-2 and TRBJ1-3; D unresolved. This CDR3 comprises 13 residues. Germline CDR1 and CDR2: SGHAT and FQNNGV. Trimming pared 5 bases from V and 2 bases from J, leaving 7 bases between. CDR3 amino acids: CASSPPAGNTIYF. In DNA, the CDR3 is TGTGCCAGCAGCCCACCTGCTGGAAACACCATATATTTT.

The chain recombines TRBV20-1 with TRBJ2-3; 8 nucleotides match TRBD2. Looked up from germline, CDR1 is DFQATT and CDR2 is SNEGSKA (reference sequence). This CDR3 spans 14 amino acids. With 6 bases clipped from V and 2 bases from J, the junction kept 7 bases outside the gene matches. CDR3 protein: CSAQAGAITDTQYF. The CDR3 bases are TGCAGTGCCCAAGCGGGAGCAATCACAGATACGCAGTATTTT.

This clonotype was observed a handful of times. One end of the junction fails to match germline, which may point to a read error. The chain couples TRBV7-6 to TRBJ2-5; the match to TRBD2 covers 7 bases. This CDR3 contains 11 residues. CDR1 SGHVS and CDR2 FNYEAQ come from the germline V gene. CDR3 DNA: TGTGCCAGCAGCTTAGCCGCGGGACTAATCTTC. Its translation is CASSLAAGLIF.